These 11 T cell receptor beta chains originate from one sample sequenced in a study of cytomegalovirus exposure and HLA in healthy donors. The PCR ran on 60 Vbeta and 13 Jbeta primers. TCRdb's copy holds only in-frame clones and misses some; the assay was immunoSEQ multiplex PCR. The sample consists of 110,000 or so clones, 60% to 85% of them appearing once. The material sequenced was PBMCs. The receptors originated from a middle-aged man in good health and CMV-seronegative.

This clone has a single count. This chain links TRBV10-3 with TRBJ2-7, with TRBD2 matching over 7 bases. The CDR3 totals 14 residues. Per germline, CDR1 ENHRY and CDR2 SYGVKD. V was clipped by 6 bases and J by 0 bases; unmatched bases: 5. In DNA form, the CDR3 reads TGTGCCATCAGGGGGGGGACTAACTCCTACGAGCAGTACTTC. Translation gives CAIRGGTNSYEQYF.

This clone turned up a few times. The rearrangement joins TRBV29-1 to TRBJ1-1; D unresolved. With 1 base removed from V and 0 bases from J, the gap between germline ends came to 12 bases. Germline loops: CDR1 SQVTM, CDR2 ANQGSEA. The CDR3 spans 15 residues. The CDR3 sequence is CSVEAHGLMNTEAFF. DNA for the CDR3: TGCAGCGTTGAAGCCCACGGACTGATGAACACTGAAGCTTTCTTT.

This rearrangement joins TRBV5-1 to TRBJ2-6; D unclear. This CDR3 contains 15 residues. The V and J ends lost 0 bases and 2 bases respectively, with 6 bases between them. Germline V lookup: CDR1 SGHRS, CDR2 YFSETQ. The CDR3 DNA reads TGCGCCAGCAGCTTGGTGAGTCCTGGGGCCAACGTCCTGACTTTC. Protein: CASSLVSPGANVLTF.

This clone came up a few times. V usage is TRBV27 and J usage is TRBJ2-1; D is uncertain. The germline V gene has CDR1 MNHEY and CDR2 SMNVEV (reference sequence). The V end lost 3 bases, the J end lost 2 bases, and 2 bases lay between the germline ends. This CDR3 has 12 amino acids. The CDR3 here is CASSFAYNEQFF. CDR3 DNA: TGTGCCAGCAGTTTCGCCTACAATGAGCAGTTCTTC.

This rearrangement joins TRBV30 to TRBJ2-5; 7 bases line up with TRBD1. Germline V gene data show CDR1 as GTSNPN and CDR2 as SVGIG (reference sequence). The CDR3 runs to 13 residues. Germline trimming cut 4 bases from V and 7 bases from J; bases unmatched to any gene: 9. The CDR3 loop is CAWKLQGDRTQYF. The CDR3 coding sequence is TGTGCCTGGAAATTGCAGGGGGATCGGACCCAGTACTTC.

The V call is TRBV4-2, the J call TRBJ1-1; 7 bases map to TRBD1. The length of the CDR3 is 17 residues. Germline trimming cut 0 bases from V and 4 bases from J; bases unmatched to any gene: 11. The germline V gene has CDR1 LGHNA and CDR2 YNFKEQ. CDR3 bases: TGTGCCAGCAGCCAAGATGCGGGAGGGGGCCTGGGCACTGAAGCTTTCTTT. Translated: CASSQDAGGGLGTEAFF.

This chain links TRBV5-5 with TRBJ1-2; the D gene is possibly TRBD1 (5 bases). This CDR3 is 13 amino acids long. Germline-derived CDR1 and CDR2 are SGHKS and YYEKEE (reference sequence). V lost 1 base, J lost 7 bases, and 11 bases lay in between. In DNA form, the CDR3 reads TGTGCCAGCAGCTTGACCAGGGATTCTGGCTACACCTTC. Protein sequence: CASSLTRDSGYTF.

This clone was seen just once. The V and J genes are TRBV15 and TRBJ1-1; D uncertain. Germline assignment: CDR1 LNHNV and CDR2 YYDKDF (reference sequence). V lost 3 bases and J lost 2, with 10 bases in between. CDR3 length: 14 amino acids. The CDR3 DNA follows: TGTGCCACCAGCAGGGAGGTGGTAAACACTGAAGCTTTCTTT. Residues: CATSREVVNTEAFF.

J is TRBJ2-2 and V is TRBV5-1; D might be TRBD2 (5 bases). This CDR3 comprises 17 residues. Trimming stripped 4 bases from V and 4 bases from J, with 20 bases between. Germline CDR1 is SGHRS and CDR2 is YFSETQ. This chain's CDR3 is CASSPGSEGVRTGELFF. CDR3 nucleotide sequence: TGCGCCAGCAGCCCGGGATCCGAAGGAGTACGCACCGGGGAGCTGTTTTTT.

The gene calls are TRBV30 and TRBJ2-7, with D perhaps TRBD2 (6 bases). Trimming pared 5 bases from V and 6 bases from J, leaving 23 bases between. The CDR3 runs to 15 residues. Germline V gives CDR1 GTSNPN, CDR2 SVGIG (reference sequence). The CDR3 spells CAWFDWRRGLREQYF. The CDR3 DNA is TGTGCCTGGTTCGATTGGCGGAGGGGATTGCGCGAGCAGTACTTC.

This clone was counted between two and nine times. The chain recombines TRBV5-6 with TRBJ2-7; D might be TRBD1 (6 bases). The CDR3 sequence is 14 residues long. In germline, CDR1 is SGHDT, CDR2 YYEEEE. The V end lost 4 bases, the J end lost 3 bases, and 14 bases lay between the germline ends. The CDR3 loop reads CASSKGHKIYEQYF. In DNA, the CDR3 is TGTGCCAGCAGCAAGGGACACAAAATCTACGAGCAGTACTTC.